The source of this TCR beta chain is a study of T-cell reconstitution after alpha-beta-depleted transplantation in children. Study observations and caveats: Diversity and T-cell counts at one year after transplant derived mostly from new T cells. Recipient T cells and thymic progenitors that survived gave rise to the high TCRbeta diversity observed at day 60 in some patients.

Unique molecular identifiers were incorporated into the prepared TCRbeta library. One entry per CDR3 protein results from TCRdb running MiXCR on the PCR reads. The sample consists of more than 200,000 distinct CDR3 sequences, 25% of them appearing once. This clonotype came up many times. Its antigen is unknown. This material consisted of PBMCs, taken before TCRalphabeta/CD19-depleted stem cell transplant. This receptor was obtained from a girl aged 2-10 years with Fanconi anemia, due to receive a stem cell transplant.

The CDR3 sequence is CASSGSAGEGSEQFF. CDR3 in DNA: TGTGCCAGCAGTGGTTCAGCGGGAGAGGGGAGTGAGCAGTTCTTC. The gene calls are TRBV6-4 and TRBJ2-1; 8 bases match TRBD2. Trimming took 4 bases from V and 9 from J; bases not matched to a gene: 11. The CDR3 is 15 residues long. Per the germline V gene, CDR1 is MRHNA and CDR2 is SNTAGT.